These 2 T cell receptor beta chains originate from one sample sequenced in a study of blood T cell repertoires in COVID-19. This table comes from immunoSEQ multiplex PCR, and its TCRdb copy is limited to in-frame clones, with some not included. The sample has under 450,000 clones; 91% are singletons. Sequences were obtained from PBMCs or T cells enriched from blood (not recorded which). These receptors came from a woman between 35 and 50 years old who had been exposed to COVID-19.

The chain combines TRBV30 with TRBJ1-1; D gene ambiguous. V was clipped by 4 bases and J by 8 bases, with 23 bases between them. The germline CDR1 and CDR2 sequences are GTSNPN and SVGIG (reference sequence). CDR3 length equals 15 residues. The CDR3 loop is CAWTYPKNRREEAFF. CDR3 coding DNA: TGTGCCTGGACCTACCCCAAAAATCGTCGGGAAGAAGCTTTCTTT.

The V and J genes are TRBV6-6 and TRBJ1-4; 8 bases map to TRBD1. Germline CDR1 and CDR2: MNHNY and SVGAGI (reference sequence). Trimming at V came to 6 bases and at J to 2 bases, leaving 8 bases not matched to a gene. CDR3 size: 16 residues. Written as DNA, the CDR3 is TGTGCCAGCAGCACCTGGACAGGGACGACTAATGAAAAACTGTTTTTT. This translates into CASSTWTGTTNEKLFF.